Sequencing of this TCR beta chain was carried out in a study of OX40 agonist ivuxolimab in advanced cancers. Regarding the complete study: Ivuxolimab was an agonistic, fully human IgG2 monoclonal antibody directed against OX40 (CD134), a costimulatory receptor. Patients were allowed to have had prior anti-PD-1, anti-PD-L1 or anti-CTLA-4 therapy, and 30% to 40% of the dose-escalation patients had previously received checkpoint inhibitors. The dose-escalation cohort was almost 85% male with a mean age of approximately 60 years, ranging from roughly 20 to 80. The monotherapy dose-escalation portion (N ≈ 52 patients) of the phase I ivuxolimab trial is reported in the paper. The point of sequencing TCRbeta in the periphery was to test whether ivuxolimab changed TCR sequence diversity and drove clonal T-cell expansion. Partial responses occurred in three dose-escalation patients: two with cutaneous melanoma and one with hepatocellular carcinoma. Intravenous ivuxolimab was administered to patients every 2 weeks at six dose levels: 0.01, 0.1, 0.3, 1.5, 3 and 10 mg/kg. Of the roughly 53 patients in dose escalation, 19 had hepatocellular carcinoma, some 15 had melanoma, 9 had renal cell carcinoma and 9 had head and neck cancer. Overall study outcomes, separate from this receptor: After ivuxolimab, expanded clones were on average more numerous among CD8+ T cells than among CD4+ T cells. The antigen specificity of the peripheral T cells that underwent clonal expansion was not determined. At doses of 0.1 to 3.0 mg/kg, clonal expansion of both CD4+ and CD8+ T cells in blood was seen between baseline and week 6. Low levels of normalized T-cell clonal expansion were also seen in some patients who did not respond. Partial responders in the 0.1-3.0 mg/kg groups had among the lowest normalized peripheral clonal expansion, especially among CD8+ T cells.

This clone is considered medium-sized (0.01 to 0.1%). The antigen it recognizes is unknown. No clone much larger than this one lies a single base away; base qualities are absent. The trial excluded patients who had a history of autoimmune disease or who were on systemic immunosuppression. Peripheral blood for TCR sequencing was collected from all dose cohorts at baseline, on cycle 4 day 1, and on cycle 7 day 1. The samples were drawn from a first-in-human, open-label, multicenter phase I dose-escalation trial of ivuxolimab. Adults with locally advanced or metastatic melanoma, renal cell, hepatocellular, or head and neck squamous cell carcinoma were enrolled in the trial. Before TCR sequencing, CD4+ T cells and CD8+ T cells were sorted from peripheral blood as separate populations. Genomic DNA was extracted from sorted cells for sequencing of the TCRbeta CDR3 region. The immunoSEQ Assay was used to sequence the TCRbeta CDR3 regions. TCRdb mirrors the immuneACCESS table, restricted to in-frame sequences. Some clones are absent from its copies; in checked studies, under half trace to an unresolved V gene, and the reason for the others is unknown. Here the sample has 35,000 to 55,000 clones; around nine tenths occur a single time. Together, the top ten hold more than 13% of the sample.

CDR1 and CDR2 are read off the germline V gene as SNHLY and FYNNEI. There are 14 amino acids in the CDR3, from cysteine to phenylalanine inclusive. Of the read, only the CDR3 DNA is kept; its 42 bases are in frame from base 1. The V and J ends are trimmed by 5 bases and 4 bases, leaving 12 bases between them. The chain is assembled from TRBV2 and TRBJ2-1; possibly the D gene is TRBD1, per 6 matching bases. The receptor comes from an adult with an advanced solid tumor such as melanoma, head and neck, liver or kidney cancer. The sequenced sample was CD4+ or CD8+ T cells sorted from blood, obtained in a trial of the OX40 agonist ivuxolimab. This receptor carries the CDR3 CASSSQQGYNEQFF. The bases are TGTGCCAGCAGTTCGCAACAGGGATACAATGAGCAGTTCTTC.